Listed below are T cell receptor beta chains from one sample, sequenced in a study of cytomegalovirus exposure and HLA in healthy donors. Assay: immunoSEQ multiplex PCR; the TCRdb copy retains only in-frame clones and omits some. The sample includes under 200,000 clones, approximately 80% of them seen just once. Sequencing used PBMCs. The receptors shown here come from a woman aged 35 to 49 in good health and CMV-seropositive. The CDR3 runs from the conserved cysteine through the conserved F or W. The order of the fields is J gene, D gene, clone size, V gene, CDR3 DNA, CDR3 protein. The D gene is left open where the match is weak. Only part of the rows carry a size: once, few, many, or a class if the clone is expanded.

j_call: TRBJ1-1; d_call: -; clone_size: -; v_call: TRBV18; cdr3_nt: TGTGCCAGCTCACCAGGGAAGGGGATGAACACTGAAGCTTTCTTT; cdr3_aa: CASSPGKGMNTEAFF
j_call: TRBJ2-3; d_call: -; clone_size: -; v_call: TRBV18; cdr3_nt: TGTGCCAGCTCACGGAACAGGGAAGCAGTCGCGCAGTATTTT; cdr3_aa: CASSRNREAVAQYF
j_call: TRBJ2-3; d_call: TRBD1; clone_size: -; v_call: TRBV19; cdr3_nt: TGTGCCAGTAGTACCGCTGGACAGGGTAAAAGTGGGCAGTATTTT; cdr3_aa: CASSTAGQGKSGQYF
j_call: TRBJ2-7; d_call: -; clone_size: -; v_call: TRBV6-6; cdr3_nt: TGTGCCAGCAGTTACGCTGTACAGGATCCATACGAGCAGTACTTC; cdr3_aa: CASSYAVQDPYEQYF
j_call: TRBJ1-1; d_call: TRBD1; clone_size: -; v_call: TRBV6-1; cdr3_nt: TGTGCCAGCACCCTGACAGGGCCCACTGAAGCTTTCTTT; cdr3_aa: CASTLTGPTEAFF
j_call: TRBJ1-5; d_call: -; clone_size: -; v_call: TRBV7-2; cdr3_nt: TGTGCCAGCAGCTACTTTAATCAGCCCCAGCATTTT; cdr3_aa: CASSYFNQPQHF
j_call: TRBJ2-2; d_call: TRBD2; clone_size: -; v_call: TRBV5-1; cdr3_nt: TGCGCCAGCAGCTTGGGGGACTACCAGACCGGGGAGCTGTTTTTT; cdr3_aa: CASSLGDYQTGELFF
j_call: TRBJ2-5; d_call: TRBD2; clone_size: -; v_call: TRBV7-2; cdr3_nt: TGTGCCGGCGGGGGGAACCAAGAGGCCCAGTACTTC; cdr3_aa: CAGGGNQEAQYF
j_call: TRBJ2-3; d_call: TRBD2; clone_size: -; v_call: TRBV5-6; cdr3_nt: TGTGCCAGCAGCCGGACTAGCGGGGACACAGATACGCAGTATTTT; cdr3_aa: CASSRTSGDTDTQYF
j_call: TRBJ1-1; d_call: TRBD1; clone_size: -; v_call: TRBV4-2; cdr3_nt: TGTGCCAGCAGCCAAGATGCGGCAGGGGGCTGGACTGAAGCTTTCTTT; cdr3_aa: CASSQDAAGGWTEAFF
j_call: TRBJ2-2; d_call: -; clone_size: -; v_call: TRBV30; cdr3_nt: TGTGCCTGGAGTAGCCAGGGCAACACCGGGGAGCTGTTTTTT; cdr3_aa: CAWSSQGNTGELFF
j_call: TRBJ1-2; d_call: -; clone_size: -; v_call: TRBV28; cdr3_nt: TGTGCCAGCAGTTTAGTGACACAGGGTGGCTACACCTTC; cdr3_aa: CASSLVTQGGYTF
j_call: TRBJ2-3; d_call: TRBD2; clone_size: -; v_call: TRBV5-1; cdr3_nt: TGCGCCAGCAGCGCTAGCGGGGGGGCCCAAGATACGCAGTATTTT; cdr3_aa: CASSASGGAQDTQYF
j_call: TRBJ2-7; d_call: TRBD2; clone_size: -; v_call: TRBV10-1; cdr3_nt: TGCGCCAGCAGTGAGTCGGTGTTGGGGACTAAGGGTGAGCAGTACTTC; cdr3_aa: CASSESVLGTKGEQYF
j_call: TRBJ1-4; d_call: -; clone_size: -; v_call: TRBV5-6; cdr3_nt: TGTGCCAGCAGCTTGGAGGGAAGGGGAGAAAAACTGTTTTTT; cdr3_aa: CASSLEGRGEKLFF
j_call: TRBJ2-1; d_call: -; clone_size: -; v_call: TRBV19; cdr3_nt: TGTGCCAGTAAAGGAGAGGGAACCGGTTACAATGAGCAGTTCTTC; cdr3_aa: CASKGEGTGYNEQFF
j_call: TRBJ1-2; d_call: -; clone_size: -; v_call: TRBV4-1; cdr3_nt: TGCGCCAGCAGCCAAGGGACAGACTATGGCTACACCTTC; cdr3_aa: CASSQGTDYGYTF
j_call: TRBJ2-2; d_call: TRBD2; clone_size: few; v_call: TRBV9; cdr3_nt: TGTGCCAGCAGCGTGGCCGGGAGGGCCGGGGAGCTGTTTTTT; cdr3_aa: CASSVAGRAGELFF
j_call: TRBJ2-3; d_call: TRBD2; clone_size: -; v_call: TRBV19; cdr3_nt: TGTGCCAGTAGTTACTCCCAGACTAGCGGAAGAGGGGATACGCAGTATTTT; cdr3_aa: CASSYSQTSGRGDTQYF
j_call: TRBJ2-7; d_call: TRBD2; clone_size: -; v_call: TRBV5-4; cdr3_nt: TGTGCCAGCAGTCTGACTAGCGGGAGCGACGAGCAGTACTTC; cdr3_aa: CASSLTSGSDEQYF
j_call: TRBJ1-6; d_call: TRBD1; clone_size: -; v_call: TRBV19; cdr3_nt: TGTGCCAGTAGTAAGACAGGGGCTAATTCACCCCTCCACTTT; cdr3_aa: CASSKTGANSPLHF
j_call: TRBJ1-4; d_call: TRBD1; clone_size: -; v_call: TRBV7-9; cdr3_nt: TGTGCCAGCAGCTTAGTCACAGGGGCATTCAATGAAAAACTGTTTTTT; cdr3_aa: CASSLVTGAFNEKLFF
j_call: TRBJ2-7; d_call: TRBD2; clone_size: -; v_call: TRBV6-1; cdr3_nt: TGTGCCAGCAGGCAATCACTAGCGGGGGGCGGGGAGCAGTACTTC; cdr3_aa: CASRQSLAGGGEQYF
j_call: TRBJ2-2; d_call: -; clone_size: -; v_call: TRBV10-3; cdr3_nt: TGTGCCATCAGAGACTTGACAGGGAACACCGGGGAGCTGTTTTTT; cdr3_aa: CAIRDLTGNTGELFF
j_call: TRBJ1-6; d_call: TRBD1; clone_size: -; v_call: TRBV6-1; cdr3_nt: TGTGCCAGCAGTGAACAGACAGGGGGCGCTTCCTCACCCCTCCACTTT; cdr3_aa: CASSEQTGGASSPLHF
j_call: TRBJ1-5; d_call: TRBD1; clone_size: -; v_call: TRBV19; cdr3_nt: TGTGCCAGTAAGTTACAGGGGGCAGGGCAGCCCCAGCATTTT; cdr3_aa: CASKLQGAGQPQHF